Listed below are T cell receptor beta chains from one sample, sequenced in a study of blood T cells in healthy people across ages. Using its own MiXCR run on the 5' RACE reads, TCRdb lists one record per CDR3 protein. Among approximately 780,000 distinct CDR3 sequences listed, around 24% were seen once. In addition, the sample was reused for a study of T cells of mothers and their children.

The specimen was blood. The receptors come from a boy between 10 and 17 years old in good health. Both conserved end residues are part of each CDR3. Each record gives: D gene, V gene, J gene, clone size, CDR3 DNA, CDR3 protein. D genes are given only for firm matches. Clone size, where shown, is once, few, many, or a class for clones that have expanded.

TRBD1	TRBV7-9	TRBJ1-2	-	TGTGCCAGCTCGAAAGGGGGCGGTGGCTACACCTTC	CASSKGGGGYTF
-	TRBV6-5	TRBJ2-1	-	TGTGCCAGTGAGACTGAGCAGTTCTTC	CASETEQFF
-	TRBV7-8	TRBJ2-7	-	TGTGCCAGCAGCTTAGGCAGGGCAATCTCCTACGAGCAGTACTTC	CASSLGRAISYEQYF
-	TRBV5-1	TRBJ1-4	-	TGCGCCAGCAGCTTGGATCCGAACAGTAATGAAAAACTGTTTTTT	CASSLDPNSNEKLFF
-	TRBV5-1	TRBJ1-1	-	TGCGCCAGCAGCCGGGCGGACAGTACGATGAGCACTGAAGCTTTCTTT	CASSRADSTMSTEAFF
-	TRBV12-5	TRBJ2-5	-	TGTGCTAGTGGTTGGGACGGTTTACAAGAGACCCAGTACTTC	CASGWDGLQETQYF
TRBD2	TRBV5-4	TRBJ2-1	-	TGTGCCAGCAGCTTGCGACTAGCCAACAATGAGCAGTTCTTC	CASSLRLANNEQFF
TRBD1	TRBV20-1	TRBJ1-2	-	TGCAGTGCGAAACAGGGGGACACCTTC	CSAKQGDTF
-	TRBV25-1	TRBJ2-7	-	TGTGCCAGCAGTGCCTCGGCGGGTACCTACGAGCAGTACTTC	CASSASAGTYEQYF
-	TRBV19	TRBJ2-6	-	TGTGCCAGTAGTATAGATCGTAGATCCTCTGGGGCCAACGTCCTGACTTTC	CASSIDRRSSGANVLTF
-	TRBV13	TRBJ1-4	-	TGTGCCAGCACCAAAGTCGCAACTAATGAAAAACTGTTTTTT	CASTKVATNEKLFF
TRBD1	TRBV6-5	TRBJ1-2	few	TGTGCCAGCACCCAAATGGGGCAGGGGGACGGCTACACCTTC	CASTQMGQGDGYTF
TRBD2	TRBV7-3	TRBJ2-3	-	TGTGCCAGCAGCTTATATCGGGGGGTTAGCACAGATACGCAGTATTTT	CASSLYRGVSTDTQYF
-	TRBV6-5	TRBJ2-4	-	TGTGCCAGCAGCGCCGGGACCGCACAGACCATTCAGTACTTC	CASSAGTAQTIQYF
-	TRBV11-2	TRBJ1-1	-	TGTGCCAGCAGCCAGTCACTCTACGTGAACACTGAAGCTTTCTTT	CASSQSLYVNTEAFF
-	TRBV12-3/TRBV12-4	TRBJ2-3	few	TGTGCCAGCAGTTTTTACAGAGACACAGATACGCAGTATTTT	CASSFYRDTDTQYF
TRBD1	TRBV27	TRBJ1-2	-	TGTGCCAGCAGACCTACAGGGGGCGGGTATGGCTACACCTTC	CASRPTGGGYGYTF
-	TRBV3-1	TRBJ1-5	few	TGTGCCAGCAGCCAAGGGGCCTATAGCAATCAGCCCCAGCATTTT	CASSQGAYSNQPQHF
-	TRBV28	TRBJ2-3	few	TGTGCCAGCAGTTTGTATCAGGGCAGCACAGCAGGAGGGGATACGCAGTATTTT	CASSLYQGSTAGGDTQYF
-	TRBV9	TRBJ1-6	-	TGTGCCAGCAGCGTAGAGTCTATGGATAATTCACCCCTCCACTTT	CASSVESMDNSPLHF
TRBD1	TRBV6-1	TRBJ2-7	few	TGTGCCAGCCTGCGACAGGGGTCCTACGAGCAGTACTTC	CASLRQGSYEQYF
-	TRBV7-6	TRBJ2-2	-	TGTGCCAGCAGCCAATTCTCCGGGGGCGGGAACACCGGGGAGCTGTTTTTT	CASSQFSGGGNTGELFF
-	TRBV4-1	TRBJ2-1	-	TGCGCCAGCAGCCAAGATAGTTTGGGTGGCTCCTACAATGAGCAGTTCTTC	CASSQDSLGGSYNEQFF
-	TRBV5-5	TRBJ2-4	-	TGTGCCAGCAGCTGGGACCGATCCAAAAACATTCAGTACTTC	CASSWDRSKNIQYF
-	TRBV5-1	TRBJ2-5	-	TGCGCCAGCAGGAAGTCCCAAGAGACCCAGTACTTC	CASRKSQETQYF
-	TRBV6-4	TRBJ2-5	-	TGTGTCAGCAGTGGGGACCAGGGGGAGACCCAGTACTTC	CVSSGDQGETQYF
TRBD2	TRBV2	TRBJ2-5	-	TGTGCCGGCAGTGCCCAACTAGCGGGGAGTTTCCGGCAGGGGTTCTTC	CAGSAQLAGSFRQGFF
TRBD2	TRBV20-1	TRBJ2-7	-	TGCAGTGCTATGAGAAGCGGGGGGCCCTTCTACGAGCAGTACTTC	CSAMRSGGPFYEQYF
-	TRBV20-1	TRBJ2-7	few	TGCAGTGCAACGCCGGGACGGCTGCAGTACTTC	CSATPGRLQYF
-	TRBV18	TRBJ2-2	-	TGTGCCAGCTCACCACCGCCTCTAGGCAGCACCGGGGAGCTGTTTTTT	CASSPPPLGSTGELFF
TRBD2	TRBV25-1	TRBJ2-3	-	TGTGCCAGCAGTGAATATCCGCGGGCGAGCGGGGTACGCACAGATACGCAGTATTTT	CASSEYPRASGVRTDTQYF
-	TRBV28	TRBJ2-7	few	TGTGCCACCCGATTGAACAGGGTTGGCGAGCAGTACTTC	CATRLNRVGEQYF
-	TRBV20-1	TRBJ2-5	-	TGCAGTGCTAAAGTAGGAGAGACCCAGTACTTC	CSAKVGETQYF
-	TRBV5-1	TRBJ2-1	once	TGCGCCAGCAGCTTGTTCGGAGCCAATGAGCAGTTCTTC	CASSLFGANEQFF
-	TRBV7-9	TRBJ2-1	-	TGTGCCAGCAGCTTAGGTCGTCAGGGAAATGCCAATGAGCAGTTCTTC	CASSLGRQGNANEQFF
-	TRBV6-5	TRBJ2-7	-	TGTGCCAGCAGTTACCCCGGACAAACCTACGAGCAGTACTTC	CASSYPGQTYEQYF
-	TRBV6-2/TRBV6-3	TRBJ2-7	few	TGTGCCAGCATCCAGGGGCAGGCCCCCTCCTACGAGCAGTACTTC	CASIQGQAPSYEQYF
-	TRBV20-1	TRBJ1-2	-	TGCAGTGCGGGGGGGATTTGGCATGGCTACACCTTC	CSAGGIWHGYTF
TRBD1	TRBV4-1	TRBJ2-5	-	TGCGCCAGCAGCCAACCACACTCACAGGGGAAGACCCAGTACTTC	CASSQPHSQGKTQYF
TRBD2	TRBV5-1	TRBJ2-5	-	TGCGCCAGCAGCTTTGCTAGCGGGGGGTTAGGGACCCAGTACTTC	CASSFASGGLGTQYF
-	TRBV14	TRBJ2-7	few	TGTGCCAGCAGCCAACAACCACCATCAGCAGGACTCTCCTACGAGCAGTACTTC	CASSQQPPSAGLSYEQYF